This T cell receptor beta chain appears in the sequencing data of a study of tumor and adjacent non-tumor tissue in lung cancer. This sample's RNA came from whole unsorted tissue. More than 3 cm separated this lung sample from the edge of the tumor. Concerning this clonotype itself: Mismatch with germline at one junction end may stem from a read error.

Germline-derived CDR1 and CDR2 are SQVTM and ANQGSEA. The CDR3 has 17 residues. The library came from three nested PCR rounds adapted from ARM-PCR protocols. One entry per CDR3 protein results from TCRdb running MiXCR on the multiplex PCR reads. This table has about 86,000 distinct CDR3 sequences, more than 75% appearing once. This TCR was recovered from a woman in her forties or fifties with non-small cell lung cancer. Sequenced material: distant non-tumor lung tissue. This rearrangement joins TRBV29-1 to TRBJ2-1; TRBD2 is a possible D gene (5 bases). The CDR3 DNA follows: TGCAGCGTTGAAGGATTCGACGGGGTAACCTCCTATAATGAGCAGTTCTTC. Its translation: CSVEGFDGVTSYNEQFF.